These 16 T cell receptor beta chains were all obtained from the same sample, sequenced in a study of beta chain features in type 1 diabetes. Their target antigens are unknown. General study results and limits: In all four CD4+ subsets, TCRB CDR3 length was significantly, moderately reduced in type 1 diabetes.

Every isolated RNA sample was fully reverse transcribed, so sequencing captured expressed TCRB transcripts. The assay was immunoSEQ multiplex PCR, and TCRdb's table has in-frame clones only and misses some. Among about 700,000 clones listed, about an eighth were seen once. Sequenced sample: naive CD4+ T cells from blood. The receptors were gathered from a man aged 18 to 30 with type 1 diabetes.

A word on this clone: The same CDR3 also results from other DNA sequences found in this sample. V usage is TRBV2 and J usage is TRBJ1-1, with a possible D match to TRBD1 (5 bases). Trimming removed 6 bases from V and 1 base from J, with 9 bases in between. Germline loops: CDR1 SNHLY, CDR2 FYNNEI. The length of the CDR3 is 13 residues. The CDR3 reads CASSSDRNTEAFF. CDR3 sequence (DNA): TGTGCCAGCAGCTCCGACAGGAACACTGAAGCTTTCTTT.

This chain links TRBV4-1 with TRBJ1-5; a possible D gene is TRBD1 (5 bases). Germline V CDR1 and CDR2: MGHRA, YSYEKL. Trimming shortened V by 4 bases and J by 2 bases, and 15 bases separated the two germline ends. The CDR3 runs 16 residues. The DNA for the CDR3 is TGCGCCAGCAGCCCTTCGGACACTGGAGGCAATCAGCCCCAGCATTTT. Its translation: CASSPSDTGGNQPQHF.

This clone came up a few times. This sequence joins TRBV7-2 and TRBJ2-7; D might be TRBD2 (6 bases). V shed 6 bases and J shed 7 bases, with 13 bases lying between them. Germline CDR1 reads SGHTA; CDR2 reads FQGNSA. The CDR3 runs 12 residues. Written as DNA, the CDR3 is TGTGCCAGCAGGGAGGGATCGAGTGAGCAGTACTTC. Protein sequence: CASREGSSEQYF. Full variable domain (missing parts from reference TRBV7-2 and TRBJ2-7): GAGVSQSPSNKVTEKGKDVELRCDPISGHTALYWYRQSLGQGLEFLIYFQGNSAPDKSGLPSDRFSAERTGGSVSTLTIQRTQQEDSAVYLCASREGSSEQYFGPGTRLTVT.

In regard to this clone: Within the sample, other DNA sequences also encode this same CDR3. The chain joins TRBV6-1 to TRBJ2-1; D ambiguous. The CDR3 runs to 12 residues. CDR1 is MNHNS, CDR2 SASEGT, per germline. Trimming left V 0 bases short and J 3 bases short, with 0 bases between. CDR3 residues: CASSEAYNEQFF. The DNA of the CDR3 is TGTGCCAGCAGTGAAGCCTACAATGAGCAGTTCTTC.

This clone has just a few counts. The CDR3 protein is CAWSGHLSSYEQYF. For the CDR3, the DNA is TGTGCCTGGAGTGGTCATCTTAGCTCCTACGAGCAGTACTTC. The V and J genes are TRBV30 and TRBJ2-7; D is ambiguous. With 1 base removed from V and 0 bases from J, the gap between germline ends came to 10 bases. The CDR3 loop spans 14 amino acids. Germline V gene data show CDR1 as GTSNPN and CDR2 as SVGIG (reference sequence).

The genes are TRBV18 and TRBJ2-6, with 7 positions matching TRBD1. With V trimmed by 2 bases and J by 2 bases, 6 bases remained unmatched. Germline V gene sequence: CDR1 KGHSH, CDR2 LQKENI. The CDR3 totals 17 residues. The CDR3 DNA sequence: TGTGCCAGCTCACCAGAGACAGGGATAACTGGGGCCAACGTCCTGACTTTC. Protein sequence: CASSPETGITGANVLTF. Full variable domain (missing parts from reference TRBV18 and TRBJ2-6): NAGVMQNPRHLVRRRGQEARLRCSPMKGHSHVYWYRQLPEEGLKFMVYLQKENIIDESGMPKERFSAEFPKEGPSILRIQQVVRGDSAAYFCASSPETGITGANVLTFGAGSRLTVL.

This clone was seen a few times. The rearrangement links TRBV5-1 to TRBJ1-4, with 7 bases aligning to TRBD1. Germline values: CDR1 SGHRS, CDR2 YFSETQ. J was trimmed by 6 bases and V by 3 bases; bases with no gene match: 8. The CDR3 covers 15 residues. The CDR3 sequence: CASSSLTGKYEKLFF. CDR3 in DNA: TGCGCCAGCAGCTCCTTGACAGGGAAATATGAAAAACTGTTTTTT.

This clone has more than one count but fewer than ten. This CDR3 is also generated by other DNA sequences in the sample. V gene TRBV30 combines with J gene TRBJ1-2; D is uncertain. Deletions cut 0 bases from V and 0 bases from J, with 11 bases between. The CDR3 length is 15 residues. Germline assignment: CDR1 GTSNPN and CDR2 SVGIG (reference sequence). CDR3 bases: TGTGCCTGGAGTGTACGAGGCAGACCTAACTATGGCTACACCTTC. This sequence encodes CAWSVRGRPNYGYTF.

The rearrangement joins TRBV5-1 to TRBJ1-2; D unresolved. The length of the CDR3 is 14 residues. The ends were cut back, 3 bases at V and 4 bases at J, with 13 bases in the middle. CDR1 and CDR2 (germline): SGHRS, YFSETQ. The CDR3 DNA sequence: TGCGCCAGCAGCTCTGCGGTCCAGACCTATGGCTACACCTTC. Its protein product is CASSSAVQTYGYTF.

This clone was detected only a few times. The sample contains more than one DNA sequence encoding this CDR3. The CDR3 DNA reads as TGTGCCATCAGTGAGTCGTTAAGGGCTCAAGAGACCCAGTACTTC. Amino acid sequence: CAISESLRAQETQYF. The chain recombines TRBV10-3 with TRBJ2-5; D remains ambiguous. The germline V gene encodes CDR1 ENHRY and CDR2 SYGVKD. V lost 0 bases and J 2 bases, leaving 10 bases between the germline ends. This CDR3 has 15 amino acids.

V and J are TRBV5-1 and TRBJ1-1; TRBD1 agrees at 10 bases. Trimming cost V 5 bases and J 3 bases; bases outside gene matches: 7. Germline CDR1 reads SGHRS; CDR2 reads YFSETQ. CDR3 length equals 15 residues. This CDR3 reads CASRRDRGRDTEAFF. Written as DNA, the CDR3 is TGCGCCAGCAGACGGGACAGGGGCCGGGACACTGAAGCTTTCTTT.

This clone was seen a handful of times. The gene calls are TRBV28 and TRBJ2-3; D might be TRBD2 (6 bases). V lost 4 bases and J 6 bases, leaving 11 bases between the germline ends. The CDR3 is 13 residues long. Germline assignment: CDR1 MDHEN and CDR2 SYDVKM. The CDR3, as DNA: TGTGCCAGCAGTTCGGGAGCCAGGGATACGCAGTATTTT. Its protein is CASSSGARDTQYF.

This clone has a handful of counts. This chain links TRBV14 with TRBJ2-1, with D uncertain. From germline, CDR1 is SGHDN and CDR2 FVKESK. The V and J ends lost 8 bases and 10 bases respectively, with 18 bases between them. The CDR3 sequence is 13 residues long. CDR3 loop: CASEPYLGREQFF. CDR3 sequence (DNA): TGTGCCAGCGAACCGTACCTGGGCCGGGAGCAGTTCTTC.

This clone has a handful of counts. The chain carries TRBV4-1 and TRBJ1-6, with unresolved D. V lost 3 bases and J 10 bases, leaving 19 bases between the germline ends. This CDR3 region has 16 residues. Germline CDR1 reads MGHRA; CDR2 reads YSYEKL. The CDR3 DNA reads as TGCGCCAGCAGCCATTCCAAGGATGCCTCGGGCTCACCCCTCCACTTT. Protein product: CASSHSKDASGSPLHF.

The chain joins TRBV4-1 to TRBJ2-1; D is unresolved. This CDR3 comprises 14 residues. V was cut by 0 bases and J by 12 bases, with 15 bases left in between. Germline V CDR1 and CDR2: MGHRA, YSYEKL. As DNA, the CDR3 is TGCGCCAGCAGCCAAGACCCACAAGCTTTCAGGCAGTTCTTC. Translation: CASSQDPQAFRQFF.

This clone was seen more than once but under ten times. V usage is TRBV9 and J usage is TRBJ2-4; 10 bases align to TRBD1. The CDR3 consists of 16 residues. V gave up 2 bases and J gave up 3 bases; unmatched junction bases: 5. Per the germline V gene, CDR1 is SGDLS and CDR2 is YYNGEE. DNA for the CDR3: TGTGCCAGCAGCGTCGGGACAGGGGTCGGCAAAAACATTCAGTACTTC. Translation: CASSVGTGVGKNIQYF.